These 16 T cell receptor beta chains were all obtained from the same sample, sequenced in a study of blood T cells in healthy people across ages. Using a J-beta primer mix together with a sample-barcoded 5' primer, a second PCR was run for about 6 to 11 cycles. A single record per CDR3 protein comes from TCRdb applying MiXCR to the 5' RACE reads. Altogether 540,000 or so distinct CDR3 sequences are present, roughly 48% being singletons, with the ten largest covering around 23%. Sequencing was performed on blood. The receptors were sampled from a man older than 75 in good health.

Remarks on this clonotype: A much larger clone differs by one base, so this may be a read error. The CDR3 sequence is CASSYSNRGSSEQFF. The CDR3 region has the DNA TGTGCCAGCAGTTACTCTAACAGGGGGAGCAGTGAGCAGTTCTTC. The chain combines TRBV6-5 with TRBJ2-1; 8 nucleotides match TRBD1. CDR3 length: 15 amino acids. Germline V gene sequence: CDR1 MNHEY, CDR2 SVGAGI. J gave up 9 bases and V 0 bases, and 7 bases lay outside the gene matches.

The chain employs TRBV20-1 and TRBJ2-3; 10 bases fit TRBD1. Germline values: CDR1 DFQATT, CDR2 SNEGSKA (reference sequence). Trimming removed 0 bases from V and 5 bases from J; junction bases left unmatched: 14. This CDR3 region has 18 residues. CDR3 loop: CSARDVQETGGWRDTQYF. CDR3 nucleotides: TGCAGTGCTAGAGATGTACAAGAGACAGGGGGCTGGAGAGATACGCAGTATTTT.

The genes are TRBV20-1 and TRBJ2-7; TRBD1 matches 9 bases. Trimming removed 8 bases from V and 2 bases from J; junction bases left unmatched: 13. CDR1 and CDR2 from the germline V gene are DFQATT and SNEGSKA (reference sequence). The CDR3 contains 15 residues. CDR3 bases: TGCAGTCAATCTCCGCCGGGACAGGGTCCCTACGAGCAGTACTTC. Protein product: CSQSPPGQGPYEQYF.

CDR3 amino acids: CASSLGEGAREQYF. Written as DNA, the CDR3 is TGTGCCAGCAGCCTTGGAGAGGGGGCCAGGGAGCAGTACTTC. The gene calls are TRBV11-3 and TRBJ2-7; 7 bases fit TRBD1. Unmatched junction bases numbered 11, after V lost 5 bases and J lost 7 bases. Germline CDR1 is SGHNT and CDR2 is YENEEA. CDR3 length: 14 residues.

The rearrangement joins TRBV6-6 to TRBJ2-7; TRBD1 matches 8 bases. Trimming at V came to 6 bases and at J to 6 bases, leaving 13 bases not matched to a gene. The CDR3 contains 15 residues. Germline V gene sequence: CDR1 MNHNY, CDR2 SVGAGI (reference sequence). The chain's CDR3 is CASSPKADRASEQYF. In DNA form, the CDR3 reads TGTGCCAGCAGCCCTAAAGCGGACAGGGCAAGCGAGCAGTACTTC.

The chain recombines TRBV6-1 with TRBJ2-5, with D possibly matching TRBD2 (5 bases). V lost 7 bases and J lost 11, with 17 bases in between. The CDR3 has 12 residues. Germline V gene data show CDR1 as MNHNS and CDR2 as SASEGT. The CDR3 protein is CASTWERLEQYF. In DNA form, the CDR3 reads TGTGCCAGCACGTGGGAGAGATTGGAGCAGTACTTC.

This clonotype was found a few times. The rearrangement links TRBV20-1 to TRBJ2-1, with D maybe TRBD1 (6 bases). V shed 5 bases and J shed 2 bases, with 16 bases lying between them. CDR1 is DFQATT, CDR2 SNEGSKA, per germline (reference sequence). The CDR3 is 15 amino acids. CDR3 sequence: CSAGGARGPYNEQFF. CDR3 nucleotides: TGCAGTGCTGGGGGAGCCAGGGGCCCCTACAATGAGCAGTTCTTC.

This clonotype was counted between two and nine times. The rearrangement uses TRBV6-6 and TRBJ2-2, with D perhaps TRBD1 (5 bases). The CDR3 is made up of 14 amino acids. Trimming removed 2 bases at V and 5 bases at J, with 9 bases between. The germline V gene has CDR1 MNHNY and CDR2 SVGAGI (reference sequence). The CDR3 DNA is TGTGCCAGCAGTTACCTGGCAGGGACCGGGGAGCTGTTTTTT. It is translated as CASSYLAGTGELFF.

This clonotype has only a few counts. The chain combines TRBV20-1 with TRBJ2-7, with 10 positions matching TRBD1. The CDR3 contains 13 residues. V lost 6 bases, J lost 5 bases, and 7 bases stayed unmatched. Germline CDR1 is DFQATT and CDR2 is SNEGSKA (reference sequence). The DNA for the CDR3 is TGCAGTGCCGAACTAGGGACAGGGGACGAGCAGTACTTC. This codes for CSAELGTGDEQYF.

The chain joins TRBV10-3 to TRBJ1-1; maybe TRBD1 (6 bases). Germline CDR1 and CDR2: ENHRY and SYGVKD. V was clipped by 4 bases and J by 2 bases, with 11 bases between them. There are 14 residues in the CDR3. CDR3 amino acids: CAISVRTANTEAFF. In nucleotides, the CDR3 is TGTGCCATCAGTGTGAGGACAGCTAACACTGAAGCTTTCTTT.

This clonotype has a count of ten or more. V gene TRBV6-6 combines with J gene TRBJ1-1, with a weak D call TRBD1 (5 bases). Deletions cut 6 bases from V and 1 base from J, with 21 bases between. This CDR3 has 17 amino acids. Per germline, CDR1 MNHNY and CDR2 SVGAGI (reference sequence). CDR3 sequence: CASSSPAGSLSNTEAFF. The DNA of the CDR3 is TGTGCCAGCAGCTCGCCTGCAGGGTCCCTCTCGAACACTGAAGCTTTCTTT.

This rearrangement joins TRBV28 to TRBJ2-5, with D uncertain. Deletions cut 2 bases from V and 2 bases from J, with 12 bases between. The V gene's germline CDR1 is MDHEN and CDR2 SYDVKM. The CDR3 is 15 residues long. CDR3 amino acids: CASSLRVGVQETQYF. The CDR3 coding sequence is TGTGCCAGCAGTTTAAGAGTTGGCGTTCAAGAGACCCAGTACTTC.

The J gene is TRBJ2-1, the V gene TRBV7-2, with 12 nucleotides matching TRBD2. The DNA end is a closer match to TRBJ2-7, so the J assignment may be wrong. This CDR3 is built from 15 residues. Germline V lookup: CDR1 SGHTA, CDR2 FQGNSA. The CDR3 here is CASSATSGSQYEQYF. The CDR3 bases are TGTGCCAGCAGCGCGACTAGCGGGAGTCAGTACGAGCAGTACTTC.

V is TRBV7-2 and J is TRBJ2-7; D ambiguous. The length of the CDR3 is 14 residues. From germline, CDR1 is SGHTA and CDR2 FQGNSA. V lost 2 bases, J lost 0 bases, and 8 bases lay in between. The CDR3 bases are TGTGCCAGCAGCTTAAAGGCAGGCTCCTACGAGCAGTACTTC. Its protein product is CASSLKAGSYEQYF.

This clonotype appeared many times. This chain joins TRBV7-9 and TRBJ2-3; D perhaps matches TRBD1 (5 bases). V was cut by 5 bases and J by 10 bases, with 10 bases left in between. CDR1 and CDR2 from the germline V gene are SEHNR and FQNEAQ (reference sequence). The CDR3 has 11 residues. CDR3 in DNA: TGTGCCAGCAGCCCGCAAGGGGCGCAGTATTTT. Encoded protein: CASSPQGAQYF.

The genes are TRBV5-1 and TRBJ2-1; 9 bases agree with TRBD2. The V segment lost 4 bases and the J segment 6 bases; nucleotides outside the gene matches: 8. This CDR3 is built from 15 residues. CDR1 and CDR2 from the germline V gene are SGHRS and YFSETQ. CDR3 protein: CASSGGTSWANEQFF. CDR3 DNA sequence: TGCGCCAGCAGCGGCGGGACTAGCTGGGCCAATGAGCAGTTCTTC.